Following are 27 T cell receptor beta chains from one sample sequenced in a study of shared clonotypes between healthy human individuals. Libraries were prepared by immunoSEQ multiplex PCR; TCRdb keeps only in-frame clonotypes and omits some of them. The data show 2,500,000 or so clones, roughly 92% seen once. Sequenced input: naive CD4+ T cells sorted from blood. Subset described: CD45RA+ positively selected. Source of these receptors: a man aged 18 to 30 in good health.

CDR3 protein: CASSPPFTGENTEAFF. CDR3 nucleotides: TGTGCCAGCTCACCACCGTTTACAGGAGAGAACACTGAAGCTTTCTTT. The chain has TRBV18 and TRBJ1-1; D possibly corresponds to TRBD1 (5 bases). The CDR3 runs 16 residues. Trimming took off 0 bases at V and 1 base at J, with 12 bases between the two ends. CDR1 is KGHSH and CDR2 is LQKENI in the germline V gene. Drawing the rest from reference TRBV18 and TRBJ1-1, the complete variable domain is NAGVMQNPRHLVRRRGQEARLRCSPMKGHSHVYWYRQLPEEGLKFMVYLQKENIIDESGMPKERFSAEFPKEGPSILRIQQVVRGDSAAYFCASSPPFTGENTEAFFGQGTRLTVV.

This clone was recorded only once. Other nucleotide sequences from this sample produce the same CDR3. The chain links TRBV5-1 to TRBJ2-7; 8 positions match TRBD1. The CDR3 totals 14 residues. V dropped 3 bases and J dropped 2; count of bases not matched to a gene: 4. Germline V gene sequence: CDR1 SGHRS, CDR2 YFSETQ. In nucleotides, the CDR3 is TGCGCCAGCAGCTGGGGGACAGGAACCTACGAGCAGTACTTC. Its protein product is CASSWGTGTYEQYF.

The chain combines TRBV19 with TRBJ1-5; D unclear. With 0 bases removed from V and 6 bases from J, the gap between germline ends came to 9 bases. CDR3 length equals 14 residues. The V gene's germline CDR1 is LNHDA and CDR2 SQIVND (reference sequence). The chain's CDR3 is CASSIDPAVQPQHF. The CDR3 nucleotides read TGTGCCAGTAGTATAGATCCTGCGGTTCAGCCCCAGCATTTT.

V gene TRBV19 combines with J gene TRBJ1-5, with a possible D match to TRBD1 (5 bases). This CDR3 has 16 residues. CDR1 LNHDA and CDR2 SQIVND come from the germline V gene (reference sequence). V was clipped by 3 bases and J by 5 bases, with 17 bases between them. The CDR3 spells CASSMWSPGGDQPQHF. The CDR3 coding sequence is TGTGCCAGTAGTATGTGGAGTCCGGGGGGTGATCAGCCCCAGCATTTT.

The chain recombines TRBV10-3 with TRBJ1-5; D unresolved. CDR1 and CDR2 from the germline V gene are ENHRY and SYGVKD. The CDR3 totals 16 residues. V was trimmed by 2 bases and J by 1 base, leaving 12 bases between them. CDR3 sequence (DNA): TGTGCCATCAGTGAGGGATGGGGTGGGAGCAATCAGCCCCAGCATTTT. Residues: CAISEGWGGSNQPQHF.

The V gene is TRBV5-1, the J gene TRBJ2-3; D may be TRBD1 (6 bases). The CDR3 covers 15 residues. Germline values: CDR1 SGHRS, CDR2 YFSETQ. V lost 4 bases, J lost 2 bases, and 14 bases lay in between. The CDR3 nucleotides read TGCGCCAGCAGCATCCCGGGACAACTCACAGATACGCAGTATTTT. Translation: CASSIPGQLTDTQYF.

The V and J genes are TRBV5-4 and TRBJ1-1; D not resolved. CDR1 and CDR2 (germline): SGHNT, YYREEE (reference sequence). CDR3 length: 15 residues. With 5 bases removed from V and 2 bases from J, the gap between germline ends came to 16 bases. CDR3 in amino acids: CASSSGSQANTEAFF. DNA for the CDR3: TGTGCCAGCAGTTCCGGGTCTCAGGCTAACACTGAAGCTTTCTTT.

The V call is TRBV6-6, the J call TRBJ1-2; TRBD1 is a possible D gene (5 bases). The V end was cut by 2 bases, the J end by 2 bases, with 12 bases between. Germline CDR1 reads MNHNY; CDR2 reads SVGAGI (reference sequence). CDR3 length: 15 amino acids. CDR3 protein: CASSYLSGTNYGYTF. In DNA form, the CDR3 reads TGTGCCAGCAGTTACCTTTCCGGGACCAACTATGGCTACACCTTC.

The chain recombines TRBV11-2 with TRBJ2-3, with D possibly being TRBD2 (5 bases). Trimming took off 1 base at V and 9 bases at J, with 14 bases between the two ends. Germline V gene sequence: CDR1 SGHAT, CDR2 FQNNGV. The CDR3 totals 14 residues. The CDR3 loop reads CASSLGAASITQYF. In nucleotides, the CDR3 is TGTGCCAGCAGCTTAGGGGCCGCTAGCATAACGCAGTATTTT.

The chain employs TRBV6-1 and TRBJ1-5; D gene unclear. The germline V gene has CDR1 MNHNS and CDR2 SASEGT. The CDR3 is made up of 14 amino acids. Trimming left V 7 bases short and J 2 bases short, with 12 bases between. The CDR3: CASISGYGNQPQHF. Written as DNA, the CDR3 is TGTGCCAGCATCTCCGGGTATGGCAATCAGCCCCAGCATTTT.

This chain joins TRBV5-6 and TRBJ1-6; D uncertain. The germline CDR1 and CDR2 sequences are SGHDT and YYEEEE. The CDR3 is 14 amino acids. The V and J ends lost 0 bases and 4 bases respectively, with 5 bases between them. CDR3 nucleotide sequence: TGTGCCAGCAGCTTGGACAGTTATAATTCACCCCTCCACTTT. Protein sequence: CASSLDSYNSPLHF.

V and J are TRBV7-2 and TRBJ2-1, with a weak D call TRBD2 (6 bases). This CDR3 has 16 residues. Per the germline V gene, CDR1 is SGHTA and CDR2 is FQGNSA. V lost 2 bases, J lost 0 bases, and 11 bases lay in between. The CDR3 is CASSLWGGPSYNEQFF. CDR3 DNA: TGTGCCAGCAGCTTATGGGGAGGACCCTCCTACAATGAGCAGTTCTTC.

This clone was recorded only once. This specimen includes other DNA sequences encoding the same CDR3. The chain links TRBV10-3 to TRBJ2-7; D not resolved. The CDR3 totals 12 residues. Germline V lookup: CDR1 ENHRY, CDR2 SYGVKD. V was trimmed by 6 bases and J by 1 base, leaving 7 bases between them. CDR3 sequence: CAIRDGSYEQYF. The DNA of the CDR3 is TGTGCCATCAGGGACGGTTCCTACGAGCAGTACTTC.

This chain links TRBV6-1 with TRBJ1-2, with 7 bases lining up with TRBD1. V was clipped by 0 bases and J by 4 bases; unmatched bases: 8. Germline values: CDR1 MNHNS, CDR2 SASEGT. This CDR3 comprises 16 residues. CDR3 sequence (DNA): TGTGCCAGCAGTGAAGCGGCCGGGACAGACCCCTATGGCTACACCTTC. Translation: CASSEAAGTDPYGYTF.

This chain links TRBV28 with TRBJ2-5; D not resolved. The DNA end favors TRBJ2-7, so the J call may be wrong. CDR1 is MDHEN, CDR2 SYDVKM, per germline. CDR3 size: 13 residues. CDR3 DNA: TGTGCCAGCAGTTTATCCACGACCTACGAGCAGTACTTC. Protein product: CASSLSTTYEQYF.

Written as DNA, the CDR3 is TGTGCCAGCAGCTGGGGCGGGGGTAAAAACAATGAGCAGTTCTTC. It translates to CASSWGGGKNNEQFF. J is TRBJ2-1 and V is TRBV5-4, with TRBD2 matching 7 bases. The CDR3 sequence is 15 residues long. V was clipped by 3 bases and J by 5 bases; unmatched bases: 8. From germline, CDR1 is SGHNT and CDR2 YYREEE (reference sequence).

This sequence joins TRBV11-2 and TRBJ2-1; 7 nucleotides align to TRBD1. CDR1 SGHAT and CDR2 FQNNGV come from the germline V gene. This CDR3 has 14 amino acids. With V trimmed by 4 bases and J by 5 bases, 5 bases remained unmatched. As DNA, the CDR3 is TGTGCCAGCAGCTGGGGGACAGAGAACAATGAGCAGTTCTTC. Translation: CASSWGTENNEQFF.

A single count supports this clone. The rearrangement links TRBV7-8 to TRBJ1-5, with no clear D. Germline V gives CDR1 SGHVS, CDR2 FQNEAQ. The CDR3 is 16 residues long. V was pared by 1 base and J by 7 bases, with 17 bases between. Here the CDR3 DNA reads TGTGCCAGCAGCTTAGAGATAGGGATATTCGGGCAGCCCCAGCATTTT. This sequence encodes CASSLEIGIFGQPQHF. Full variable domain (missing parts from reference TRBV7-8 and TRBJ1-5): GAGVSQSPRYKVAKRGQDVALRCDPISGHVSLFWYQQALGQGPEFLTYFQNEAQLDKSGLPSDRFFAERPEGSVSTLKIQRTQQEDSAVYLCASSLEIGIFGQPQHFGDGTRLSIL.

The genes are TRBV28 and TRBJ2-7, with 12 bases fitting TRBD2. The V and J ends lost 6 bases and 2 bases, in that order; junction bases with no gene match: 5. The CDR3 covers 15 residues. Germline-derived CDR1 and CDR2 are MDHEN and SYDVKM. CDR3: CASSRTSGATYEQYF. CDR3 nucleotides: TGTGCCAGCAGCAGGACTAGCGGGGCTACCTACGAGCAGTACTTC.

Only one count was recorded for this clone. The J gene is TRBJ2-7, the V gene TRBV5-6; 7 bases align to TRBD2. Unmatched junction bases numbered 11, after V lost 0 bases and J lost 5 bases. This CDR3 region has 16 residues. Germline lookup yields CDR1 SGHDT and CDR2 YYEEEE. DNA of the CDR3: TGTGCCAGCAGCTTGGTCGTGGCGGGAGTTCAGGACGAGCAGTACTTC. Translated, it gives CASSLVVAGVQDEQYF.

The rearrangement uses TRBV5-5 and TRBJ1-6, with a weak D call TRBD1 (6 bases). The CDR3 length is 14 residues. Deletions cut 5 bases from V and 10 bases from J, with 16 bases between. Germline lookup yields CDR1 SGHKS and CDR2 YYEKEE (reference sequence). The CDR3 spells CASREQGLGSPLHF. DNA of the CDR3: TGTGCCAGCAGGGAACAGGGATTGGGGTCACCCCTCCACTTT. The entire variable domain, with the rest obtained from reference TRBV5-5 and TRBJ1-6, is as follows: DAGVTQSPTHLIKTRGQQVTLRCSPISGHKSVSWYQQVLGQGPQFIFQYYEKEERGRGNFPDRFSARQFPNYSSELNVNALLLGDSALYLCASREQGLGSPLHFGNGTRLTVT.

The chain has TRBV6-5 and TRBJ2-2; unclear D gene. V was shortened by 5 bases and J by 9 bases, with 10 bases between the two germline ends. Per germline, CDR1 MNHEY and CDR2 SVGAGI. This CDR3 spans 12 amino acids. The CDR3 bases are TGTGCCAGCAGTCCCTACAACAGGGAGCTGTTTTTT. Translated: CASSPYNRELFF.

This rearrangement joins TRBV2 to TRBJ1-1; 7 bases match TRBD1. CDR1 and CDR2 from the germline V gene are SNHLY and FYNNEI. V was pared by 5 bases and J by 3 bases, with 6 bases of the junction left unmatched. The CDR3 has 14 residues. The CDR3 DNA reads as TGTGCCAGCAGTCCTGACAGGGCAGACACTGAAGCTTTCTTT. Amino acid sequence: CASSPDRADTEAFF.

As regards this clone: Within the sample, other DNA sequences also encode this same CDR3. This chain connects TRBV28 to TRBJ1-5; a possible D gene is TRBD1 (6 bases). Germline V gene lookup returns CDR1 MDHEN and CDR2 SYDVKM. V lost 2 bases to trimming and J lost 6 bases, with 11 bases between them. This CDR3 spans 14 amino acids. CDR3 sequence reads: CASSLGGRGQPQHF. CDR3 sequence (DNA): TGTGCCAGCAGTTTAGGGGGGCGCGGTCAGCCCCAGCATTTT.

The V call is TRBV5-4, the J call TRBJ2-5; no definite D call. Germline V lookup: CDR1 SGHNT, CDR2 YYREEE (reference sequence). The V and J ends lost 1 base and 2 bases respectively, with 9 bases between them. This CDR3 comprises 14 residues. CDR3 DNA: TGTGCCAGCAGCTTGCCGGCGACACAAGAGACCCAGTACTTC. This gives the protein CASSLPATQETQYF.

This chain's CDR3 is CASSPPPGHTIYF. In DNA form, the CDR3 reads TGTGCCAGCTCACCACCCCCAGGGCACACCATATATTTT. The chain carries TRBV18 and TRBJ1-3; a possible D gene is TRBD1 (5 bases). V lost 0 bases to trimming and J lost 8 bases, with 8 bases between them. The CDR3 sequence is 13 residues long. The germline V gene encodes CDR1 KGHSH and CDR2 LQKENI.

As concerns this clone: In the same sample, other DNA sequences code for this CDR3. The rearrangement links TRBV28 to TRBJ1-5, with no clear D. The V end lost 3 bases, the J end lost 4 bases, and 7 bases lay between the germline ends. CDR1 is MDHEN and CDR2 is SYDVKM in the germline V gene. This CDR3 has 13 residues. CDR3 DNA: TGTGCCAGCAGTTTTCAAGGGAATCAGCCCCAGCATTTT. This gives the protein CASSFQGNQPQHF.